The T cell receptor (beta chain) under discussion was sequenced for a study of blood T cell repertoires in COVID-19. About the research overall: The cDNA or gDNA used as material had been derived from T cells, B-cell-depleted T cells, or PBMCs.

Sequencing was performed with immunoSEQ multiplex PCR; in TCRdb, only in-frame clones are kept and a portion is missing. The repertoire holds roughly 290,000 clones, 70% to 90% seen once, with approximately 3.8% in the top ten. The TCR was taken from a woman aged 45-65 years with active or convalescent COVID-19. The sample was peripheral blood.

CDR3 sequence: CATSRGAGQPQHF. CDR3 nucleotide sequence: TGTGCCACCAGTCGGGGGGCAGGTCAGCCCCAGCATTTT. J is TRBJ1-5 and V is TRBV24-1; the D gene is possibly TRBD1 (6 bases). Trimming left V 6 bases short and J 6 bases short, with 11 bases between. Per the germline V gene, CDR1 is KGHDR and CDR2 is SFDVKD. This CDR3 has 13 residues.